The clone carrying this T cell receptor beta chain was recorded only once. Antigen specificity is unknown. The CDR3 consists of 15 residues. Unmatched junction bases numbered 1, after V lost 3 bases and J lost 3 bases. CDR1 and CDR2 from the germline V gene are SGHVS and FNYEAQ. This specimen comes from a study of T cell responses to AZD1222 COVID-19 vaccine. Broader study findings: Recipients of two AZD1222 doses showed rising Spike-specific TCR breadth and depth. Only a handful of people who got AZD1222 tested seropositive at baseline. White British ancestry dominated among donors, who included more females, and clonal diversity was possibly underestimated.

The table came from immunoSEQ multiplex PCR; TCRdb's copy has only in-frame clones and leaves some out. This repertoire shows more than 85,000 clones, approximately 88% found once; its top ten account for 13% to 15%. The TCR sequence derives from an adult who received the AZD1222 COVID-19 vaccine. V usage is TRBV7-6 and J usage is TRBJ2-1; 11 positions match TRBD2. This specimen consisted of peripheral blood, obtained 28 days after the second AZD1222 dose. CDR3 loop: CASSLTSGNYNEQFF. For the CDR3, the DNA is TGTGCCAGCAGCTTGACTAGCGGGAACTACAATGAGCAGTTCTTC.